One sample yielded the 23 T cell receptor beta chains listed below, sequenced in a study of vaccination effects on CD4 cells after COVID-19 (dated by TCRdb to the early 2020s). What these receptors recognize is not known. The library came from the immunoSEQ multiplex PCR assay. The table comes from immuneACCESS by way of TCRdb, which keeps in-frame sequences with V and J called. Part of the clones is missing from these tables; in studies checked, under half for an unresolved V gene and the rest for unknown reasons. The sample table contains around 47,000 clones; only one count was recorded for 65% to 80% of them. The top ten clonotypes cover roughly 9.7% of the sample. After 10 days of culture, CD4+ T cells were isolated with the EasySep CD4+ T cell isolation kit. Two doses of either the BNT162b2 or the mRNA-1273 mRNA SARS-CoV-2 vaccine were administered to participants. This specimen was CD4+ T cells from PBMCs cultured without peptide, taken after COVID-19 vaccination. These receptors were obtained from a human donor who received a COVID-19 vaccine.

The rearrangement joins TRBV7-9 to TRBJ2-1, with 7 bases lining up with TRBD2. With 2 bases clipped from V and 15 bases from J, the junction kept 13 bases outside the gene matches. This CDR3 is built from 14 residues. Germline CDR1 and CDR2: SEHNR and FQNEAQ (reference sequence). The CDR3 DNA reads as TGTGCCAGCAGCTTAAGGTCCTCAGATAGCGGGCGGTTCTTC. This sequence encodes CASSLRSSDSGRFF.

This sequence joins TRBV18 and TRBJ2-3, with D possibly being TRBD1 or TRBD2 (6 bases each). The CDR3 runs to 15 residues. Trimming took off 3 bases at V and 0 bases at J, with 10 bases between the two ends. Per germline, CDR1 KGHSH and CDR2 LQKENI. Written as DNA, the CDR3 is TGTGCCAGCTCACCCAGAGGGGGGAGCACAGATACGCAGTATTTT. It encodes CASSPRGGSTDTQYF.

The CDR3 spells CASSHSSGRVGGTDTQYF. DNA of the CDR3: TGCGCCAGCAGCCATTCCTCGGGTAGAGTGGGGGGCACAGATACGCAGTATTTT. The chain uses TRBV4-1 and TRBJ2-3; the D call may be TRBD1 or TRBD2 (5 bases each). Germline assignment: CDR1 MGHRA and CDR2 YSYEKL. The CDR3 extends over 18 amino acids. Between the trimmed V and J ends, which lost 3 bases and 1 base, there was a span of 20 bases.

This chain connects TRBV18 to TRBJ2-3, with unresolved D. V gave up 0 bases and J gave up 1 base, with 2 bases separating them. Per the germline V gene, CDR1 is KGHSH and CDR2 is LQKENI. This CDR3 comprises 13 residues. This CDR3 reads CASSPPGTDTQYF. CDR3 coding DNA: TGTGCCAGCTCACCACCCGGCACAGATACGCAGTATTTT.

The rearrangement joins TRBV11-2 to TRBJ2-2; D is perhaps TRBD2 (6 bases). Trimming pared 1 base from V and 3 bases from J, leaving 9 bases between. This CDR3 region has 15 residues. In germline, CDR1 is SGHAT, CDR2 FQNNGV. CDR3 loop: CASSLVAGYTGELFF. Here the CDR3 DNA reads TGTGCCAGCAGCTTAGTTGCGGGGTACACCGGGGAGCTGTTTTTT. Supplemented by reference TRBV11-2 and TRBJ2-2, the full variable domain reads EAGVAQSPRYKIIEKRQSVAFWCNPISGHATLYWYQQILGQGPKLLIQFQNNGVVDDSQLPKDRFSAERLKGVDSTLKIQPAKLEDSAVYLCASSLVAGYTGELFFGEGSRLTVL.

DNA of the CDR3: TGTGCCAGCAGCTTGTCACCTAGCGGGAACACCGGGGAGCTGTTTTTT. Translating it yields CASSLSPSGNTGELFF. This rearrangement joins TRBV5-4 to TRBJ2-2, with 7 nucleotides matching TRBD2. CDR3 length: 16 amino acids. Trimming at V came to 1 base and at J to 1 base, leaving 4 bases not matched to a gene. CDR1 is SGHNT, CDR2 YYREEE, per germline (reference sequence).

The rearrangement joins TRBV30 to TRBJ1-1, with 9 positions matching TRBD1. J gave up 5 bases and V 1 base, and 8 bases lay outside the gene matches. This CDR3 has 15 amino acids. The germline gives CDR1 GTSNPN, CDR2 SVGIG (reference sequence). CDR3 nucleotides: TGTGCCTGGAGTGGAAATACAGGGGGCGGGACTGAAGCTTTCTTT. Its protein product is CAWSGNTGGGTEAFF. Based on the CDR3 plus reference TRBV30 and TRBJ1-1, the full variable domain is SQTIHQWPATLVQPVGSPLSLECTVEGTSNPNLYWYRQAAGRGLQLLFYSVGIGQISSEVPQNLSASRPQDRQFILSSKKLLLSDSGFYLCAWSGNTGGGTEAFFGQGTRLTVV.

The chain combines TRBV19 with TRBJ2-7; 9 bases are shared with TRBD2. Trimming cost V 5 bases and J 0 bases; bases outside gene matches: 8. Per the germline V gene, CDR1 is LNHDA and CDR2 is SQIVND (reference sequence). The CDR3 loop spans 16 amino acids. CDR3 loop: CASSLYSGRGSYEQYF. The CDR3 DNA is TGTGCCAGTAGTTTATATAGCGGGAGAGGCTCCTACGAGCAGTACTTC.

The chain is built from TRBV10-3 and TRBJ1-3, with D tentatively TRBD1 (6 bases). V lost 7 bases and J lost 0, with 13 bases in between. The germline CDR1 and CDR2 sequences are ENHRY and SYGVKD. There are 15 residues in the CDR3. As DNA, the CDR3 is TGTGCCATCACCTCCGGGACATCCTCTGGAAACACCATATATTTT. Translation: CAITSGTSSGNTIYF.

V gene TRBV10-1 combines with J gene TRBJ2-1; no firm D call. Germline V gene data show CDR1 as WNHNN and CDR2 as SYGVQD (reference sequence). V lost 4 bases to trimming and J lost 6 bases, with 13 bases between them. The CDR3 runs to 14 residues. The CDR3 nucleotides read TGCGCCAGCAGTGGGGGTAGCAGGAGCAATGAGCAGTTCTTC. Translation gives CASSGGSRSNEQFF.

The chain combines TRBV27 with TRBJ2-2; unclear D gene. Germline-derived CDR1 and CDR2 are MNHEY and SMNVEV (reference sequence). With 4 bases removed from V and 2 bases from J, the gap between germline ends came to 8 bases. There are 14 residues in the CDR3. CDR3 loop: CASSSDGNTGELFF. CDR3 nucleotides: TGTGCCAGCAGTTCCGACGGAAACACCGGGGAGCTGTTTTTT.

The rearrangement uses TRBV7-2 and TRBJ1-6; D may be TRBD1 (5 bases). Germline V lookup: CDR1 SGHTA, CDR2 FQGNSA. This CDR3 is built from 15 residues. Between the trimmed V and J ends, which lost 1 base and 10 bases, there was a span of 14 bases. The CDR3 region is CASSLDGGYGSPLHF. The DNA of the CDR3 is TGTGCCAGCAGCTTAGATGGGGGGTATGGATCACCCCTCCACTTT.

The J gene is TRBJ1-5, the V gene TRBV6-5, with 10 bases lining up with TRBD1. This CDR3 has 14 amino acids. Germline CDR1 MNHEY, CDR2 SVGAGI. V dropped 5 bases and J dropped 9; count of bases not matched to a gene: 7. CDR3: CASSHRTGGRPQHF. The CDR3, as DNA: TGTGCCAGCAGTCATCGGACAGGGGGACGGCCCCAGCATTTT.

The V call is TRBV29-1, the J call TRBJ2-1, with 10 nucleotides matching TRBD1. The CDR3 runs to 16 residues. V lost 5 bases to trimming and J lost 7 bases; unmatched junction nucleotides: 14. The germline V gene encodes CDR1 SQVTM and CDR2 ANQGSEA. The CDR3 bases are TGCAGCGTTCCAAAAACCGGGACAGGGGTTTGGAATGAGCAGTTCTTC. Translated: CSVPKTGTGVWNEQFF.

CDR3 DNA: TGCGCCAGCAGCAGAAGGACTAGCGGGACTACTAGCTCCTACGAGCAGTACTTC. It codes for CASSRRTSGTTSSYEQYF. V gene TRBV4-1 combines with J gene TRBJ2-7; TRBD2 matches at 12 bases. Germline loops: CDR1 MGHRA, CDR2 YSYEKL. The J segment lost 0 bases and the V segment lost 5 bases, leaving 11 bases of the junction unmatched. CDR3 length equals 18 residues.

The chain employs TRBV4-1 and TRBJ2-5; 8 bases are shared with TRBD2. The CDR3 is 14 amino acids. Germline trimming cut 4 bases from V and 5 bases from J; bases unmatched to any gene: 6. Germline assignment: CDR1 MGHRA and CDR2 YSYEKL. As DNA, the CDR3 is TGCGCCAGCAGCCTCACGACTAGCGCCGAGACCCAGTACTTC. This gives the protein CASSLTTSAETQYF.

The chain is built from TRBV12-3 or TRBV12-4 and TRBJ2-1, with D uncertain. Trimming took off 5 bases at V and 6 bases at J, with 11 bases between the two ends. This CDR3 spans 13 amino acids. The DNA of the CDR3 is TGTGCCAGCAGTCCCCCCCCACTCAATGAGCAGTTCTTC. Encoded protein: CASSPPPLNEQFF.

The CDR3 DNA sequence: TGTGCCAGCAGTCCCCGGGGCCAGGATGTAGAGCAGTTCTTC. Its translation: CASSPRGQDVEQFF. The chain joins TRBV2 to TRBJ2-1, with D perhaps TRBD1 or TRBD2 (5 bases each). There are 14 residues in the CDR3. Germline V gene data show CDR1 as SNHLY and CDR2 as FYNNEI. Trimming removed 5 bases at V and 10 bases at J, with 18 bases between. Drawing the rest from reference TRBV2 and TRBJ2-1, the complete variable domain is EPEVTQTPSHQVTQMGQEVILRCVPISNHLYFYWYRQILGQKVEFLVSFYNNEISEKSEIFDDQFSVERPDGSNFTLKIRSTKLEDSAMYFCASSPRGQDVEQFFGPGTRLTVL.

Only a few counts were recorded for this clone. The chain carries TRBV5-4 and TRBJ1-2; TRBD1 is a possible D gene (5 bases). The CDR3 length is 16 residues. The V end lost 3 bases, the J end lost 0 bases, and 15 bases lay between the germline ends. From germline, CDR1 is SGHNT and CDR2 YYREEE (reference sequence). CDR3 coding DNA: TGTGCCAGCAGCTATCAGGGTGTTTTCGCTAACTATGGCTACACCTTC. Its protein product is CASSYQGVFANYGYTF.

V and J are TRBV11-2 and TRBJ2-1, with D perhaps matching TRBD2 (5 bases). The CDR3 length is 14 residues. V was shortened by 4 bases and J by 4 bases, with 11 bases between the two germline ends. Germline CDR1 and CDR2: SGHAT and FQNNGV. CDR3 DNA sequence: TGTGCCAGCAGCTCAAACAGAGGGTACAATGAGCAGTTCTTC. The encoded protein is CASSSNRGYNEQFF.

Here the CDR3 reads CASSPRSVNTEAFF. The CDR3 nucleotides read TGTGCCAGCTCACCACGATCAGTGAACACTGAAGCTTTCTTT. This chain links TRBV18 with TRBJ1-1; D gene unclear. This CDR3 contains 14 residues. The germline CDR1 and CDR2 sequences are KGHSH and LQKENI. The ends were cut back, 1 base at V and 0 bases at J, with 6 bases in the middle.

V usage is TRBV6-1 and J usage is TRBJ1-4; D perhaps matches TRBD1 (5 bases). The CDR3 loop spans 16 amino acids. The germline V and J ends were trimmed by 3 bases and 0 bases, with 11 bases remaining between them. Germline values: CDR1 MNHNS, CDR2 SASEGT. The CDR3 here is CASSEFTGATNEKLFF. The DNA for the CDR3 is TGTGCCAGCAGTGAGTTCACAGGCGCAACTAATGAAAAACTGTTTTTT.

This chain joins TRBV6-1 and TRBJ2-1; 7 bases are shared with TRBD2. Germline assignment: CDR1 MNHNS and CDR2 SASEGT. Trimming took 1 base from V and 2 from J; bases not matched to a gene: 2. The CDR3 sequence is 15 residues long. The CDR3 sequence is CASSEDAGAYNEQFF. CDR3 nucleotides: TGTGCCAGCAGTGAAGATGCGGGGGCCTACAATGAGCAGTTCTTC.